Listed below are T cell receptor beta chains from one sample, sequenced in a study of STAT3 mutations in large granular lymphocyte leukemia. The repertoire was sequenced with immunoSEQ multiplex PCR; TCRdb's copy has only in-frame clones and lacks some. The data contain roughly 25,000 clones, 94% of them seen just once; the ten biggest clones take up more than 6%. The specimen was peripheral blood mononuclear cells. The source is a man aged 40-49 years with T-cell large granular lymphocyte leukemia. Some clones in this sample may be carry-over from other donors' samples. Both conserved end residues are part of each CDR3. D genes are given only for firm matches. Size is stated for part of the rows, as once, few or many counts, or as a class when the clone is expanded.

v_call	d_call	j_call	clone_size	cdr3_aa	cdr3_nt
TRBV7-2	-	TRBJ1-2	medium-sized	CASEKGANYGYTF	TGTGCCAGCGAGAAGGGCGCGAACTATGGCTACACCTTC
TRBV7-2	-	TRBJ2-7	-	CASSSGVDRVVSYEQYF	TGTGCCAGCAGCTCCGGAGTGGACAGAGTCGTGTCCTACGAGCAGTACTTC
TRBV7-9	TRBD1	TRBJ2-7	-	CASSLIGDSLSYEQYF	TGTGCCAGCAGCTTAATAGGGGACAGTTTGTCCTACGAGCAGTACTTC
TRBV5-4	-	TRBJ2-1	-	CASSSNQGGRYNEQFF	TGTGCCAGCAGCTCGAATCAGGGGGGGAGATACAATGAGCAGTTCTTC
TRBV5-1	-	TRBJ2-1	-	CASSLVQGGYNEQFF	TGCGCCAGCAGCTTGGTACAGGGAGGCTACAATGAGCAGTTCTTC
TRBV5-5	-	TRBJ2-7	-	CASSPQTSTYEQYF	TGTGCCAGCAGCCCGCAGACATCTACCTACGAGCAGTACTTC
TRBV11-1	-	TRBJ1-6	-	CASSDGGYNSPLHF	TGTGCCAGCAGCGACGGCGGCTATAATTCACCCCTCCACTTT
TRBV11-2	-	TRBJ2-2	once	CASSPRTFANTGELFF	TGTGCCAGCAGCCCCCGGACGTTCGCGAACACCGGGGAGCTGTTTTTT
TRBV11-2	TRBD2	TRBJ2-3	-	CASSPGGTPAVF	TGTGCCAGCAGCCCGGGGGGGACGCCTGCAGTTTTC
TRBV18	-	TRBJ1-1	-	CASSPRTVSNTEAFF	TGTGCCAGCTCACCTAGGACAGTTTCGAACACTGAAGCTTTCTTT